The 18 T cell receptor beta chains below all came from one sample that was sequenced in a study of T cells in Graves' hyperthyroidism and ophthalmopathy. RNA transcripts yielded amplified TCR beta CDR3 regions. With the HTBI primer set, the TCR CDR3 went through a first round of RT-PCR. In TCRdb, the multiplex PCR reads were re-called with MiXCR into one record per CDR3 protein. This table holds 410,000 or so distinct CDR3 sequences, about 14% found once. The source material was blood. The receptors were gathered from a man aged 18 to 29 with Graves' ophthalmopathy.

Many counts were recorded for this clonotype. The chain employs TRBV24-1 and TRBJ2-7; either TRBD1 or TRBD2 may fit D (5 bases each). Germline V CDR1 and CDR2: KGHDR, SFDVKD. The CDR3 covers 14 residues. V lost 4 bases to trimming and J lost 6 bases, with 15 bases between them. The CDR3 nucleotides are TGTGCCACCAGTGAGGGACGAGAACCTTCCGAGCAGTACTTC. Translated: CATSEGREPSEQYF.

This clonotype was seen a handful of times. The rearrangement joins TRBV7-9 to TRBJ2-2; 9 positions agree with TRBD2. J was trimmed by 5 bases and V by 5 bases; bases with no gene match: 3. The CDR3 is 14 residues long. CDR1 and CDR2 (germline): SEHNR, FQNEAQ (reference sequence). The CDR3, as DNA: TGTGCCAGCAGCCTCCTAGCGGGGACCGGGGAGCTGTTTTTT. Encoded protein: CASSLLAGTGELFF.

This clonotype was seen many times. This chain joins TRBV20-1 and TRBJ2-1, with 8 bases fitting TRBD2. This CDR3 has 14 amino acids. Germline values: CDR1 DFQATT, CDR2 SNEGSKA (reference sequence). Trimming cost V 1 base and J 6 bases; bases outside gene matches: 5. CDR3: CSARVAGGRNEQFF. The CDR3 bases are TGCAGTGCTAGAGTGGCGGGAGGCCGCAATGAGCAGTTCTTC.

There are many counts of this clonotype. CDR3 DNA: TGTGCCAGCAGCGGACAGGGGACAATCACAGATACGCAGTATTTT. Translated: CASSGQGTITDTQYF. The gene calls are TRBV7-9 and TRBJ2-3; 9 bases are a match to TRBD1. This CDR3 has 15 amino acids. Germline CDR1 reads SEHNR; CDR2 reads FQNEAQ (reference sequence). Trimming at V came to 5 bases and at J to 2 bases, leaving 5 bases not matched to a gene.

With respect to this clonotype: The junction departs from germline at one end; a sequencing error may be responsible. The chain links TRBV7-9 to TRBJ1-2; 9 positions match TRBD1. CDR3 length: 14 amino acids. The germline V gene encodes CDR1 SEHNR and CDR2 FQNEAQ (reference sequence). This CDR3 is CASSRMGQGYGCTF. The CDR3 coding sequence is TGTGCCAGCAGCAGAATGGGACAGGGTTATGGCTGCACCTTC.

In its sample, this clonotype was seen many times. This chain joins TRBV6-1 and TRBJ1-5; the D gene is possibly TRBD1 (6 bases). The V and J ends lost 3 bases and 2 bases respectively, with 14 bases between them. The CDR3 totals 16 residues. In germline, CDR1 is MNHNS, CDR2 SASEGT. CDR3 in amino acids: CASSDKTRGRNQPQHF. CDR3 nucleotide sequence: TGTGCCAGCAGTGACAAAACCAGGGGCCGCAATCAGCCCCAGCATTTT.

A word on this clonotype: One end of the junction does not line up with germline, which may come from a read error. V and J are TRBV15 and TRBJ1-4; no clear D gene. CDR1 LNHNV and CDR2 YYDKDF come from the germline V gene (reference sequence). The CDR3 contains 15 residues. CDR3 residues: CTTSRDTIPYEKLFF. The CDR3 DNA is TGTACCACCAGCAGAGATACCATCCCGTATGAAAAACTGTTTTTT. The complete variable domain, with remaining parts taken from reference TRBV15 and TRBJ1-4, reads DAMVIQNPRYQVTQFGKPVTLSCSQTLNHNVMYWYQQKSSQAPKLLFHYYDKDFNNEADTPDNFQSRRPNTSFCFLDIRSPGLGDTAMYLCTTSRDTIPYEKLFFGSGTQLSVL.

The chain joins TRBV6-1 to TRBJ1-2; TRBD1 might be the D (5 bases). The V gene lost 11 bases and the J gene lost 0 bases, with 16 bases spanning the gap. This CDR3 comprises 14 residues. Per germline, CDR1 MNHNS and CDR2 SASEGT. The DNA for the CDR3 is TGTGCCTTGAGGGGCGGGTTCGCTAACTATGGCTACACCTTC. It yields the protein CALRGGFANYGYTF.

This clonotype appeared many times. This chain links TRBV3-1 with TRBJ1-1, with D maybe TRBD1 (5 bases). The CDR3 consists of 14 residues. The V gene lost 5 bases and the J gene lost 5 bases, with 15 bases spanning the gap. Germline loops: CDR1 LGHDT, CDR2 YNNKEL (reference sequence). The CDR3 DNA reads TGTGCCAGCAGCTATAAGGTGGAGGGGACTGAAGCTTTCTTT. The encoded protein is CASSYKVEGTEAFF.

The chain recombines TRBV16 with TRBJ2-7; 9 bases match TRBD2. From germline, CDR1 is KGHSY and CDR2 FQNENV. The V and J ends lost 0 bases and 3 bases, in that order; junction bases with no gene match: 3. The CDR3 sequence is 15 residues long. CDR3 in amino acids: CASSQSASGNYEQYF. The CDR3 coding sequence is TGTGCCAGCAGCCAATCGGCTAGCGGGAACTACGAGCAGTACTTC.

This clonotype occurred a few times. The rearrangement uses TRBV15 and TRBJ2-1; 14 bases agree with TRBD2. The CDR3 totals 15 residues. The germline V gene encodes CDR1 LNHNV and CDR2 YYDKDF (reference sequence). Trimming cost V 4 bases and J 8 bases; bases outside gene matches: 4. This CDR3 reads CATSMGLAGEHEQFF. Written as DNA, the CDR3 is TGTGCCACCAGCATGGGACTAGCGGGGGAGCATGAGCAGTTCTTC.

This clonotype was seen a few times. This chain connects TRBV19 to TRBJ1-4; D is unclear. V was clipped by 3 bases and J by 5 bases, with 13 bases between them. This CDR3 comprises 15 residues. The germline CDR1 and CDR2 sequences are LNHDA and SQIVND (reference sequence). CDR3 loop: CASSISRTGNEKLFF. The DNA for the CDR3 is TGTGCCAGTAGTATCAGCCGGACGGGGAATGAAAAACTGTTTTTT.

This clonotype was observed many times. This chain links TRBV7-9 with TRBJ2-7, with 10 bases aligning to TRBD1. The CDR3 contains 15 residues. Germline V lookup: CDR1 SEHNR, CDR2 FQNEAQ (reference sequence). V trimming: 5 bases; J trimming: 3 bases; junction bases outside the gene matches: 7. For the CDR3, the DNA is TGTGCCAGCAGCGCACCGGGACAGGGGAACTACGAGCAGTACTTC. This sequence encodes CASSAPGQGNYEQYF.

This clonotype showed up many times. This chain joins TRBV7-8 and TRBJ1-1; TRBD1 agrees at 12 bases. The germline V gene encodes CDR1 SGHVS and CDR2 FQNEAQ. This CDR3 region has 18 residues. J was trimmed by 4 bases and V by 5 bases; bases with no gene match: 14. The CDR3: CASSGLVGTGGSGTEAFF. The DNA of the CDR3 is TGTGCCAGCAGCGGCTTAGTCGGGACAGGGGGCAGCGGCACTGAAGCTTTCTTT.

This clonotype was counted many times. V gene TRBV7-9 combines with J gene TRBJ2-1; TRBD2 might be the D (6 bases). Between the trimmed V and J ends, which lost 5 bases and 10 bases, there was a span of 12 bases. This CDR3 region has 12 residues. Germline V gene sequence: CDR1 SEHNR, CDR2 FQNEAQ (reference sequence). CDR3 protein: CASSPGLYEQFF. CDR3 coding DNA: TGTGCCAGCAGCCCCGGACTATACGAGCAGTTCTTC. Supplemented by reference TRBV7-9 and TRBJ2-1, the full variable domain reads DTGVSQNPRHKITKRGQNVTFRCDPISEHNRLYWYRQTLGQGPEFLTYFQNEAQLEKSRLLSDRFSAERPKGSFSTLEIQRTEQGDSAMYLCASSPGLYEQFFGPGTRLTVL.

The genes are TRBV29-1 and TRBJ1-1, with D possibly being TRBD1 (5 bases). Trimming took off 5 bases at V and 2 bases at J, with 9 bases between the two ends. This CDR3 spans 12 amino acids. Germline V gene data show CDR1 as SQVTM and CDR2 as ANQGSEA. CDR3 in DNA: TGCAGCGTTTTCAGGGACAACACTGAAGCTTTCTTT. It translates to CSVFRDNTEAFF.

The sample holds a few counts of this clonotype. The chain recombines TRBV9 with TRBJ2-3; no firm D call. Germline V gene lookup returns CDR1 SGDLS and CDR2 YYNGEE. V shed 0 bases and J shed 4 bases, with 9 bases lying between them. This CDR3 has 14 amino acids. In DNA form, the CDR3 reads TGTGCCAGCAGCGTAGGCTCGAATCCAGATACGCAGTATTTT. This gives the protein CASSVGSNPDTQYF.

This clonotype was detected many times. The chain employs TRBV4-1 and TRBJ2-1; TRBD2 matches 7 bases. The junction had 9 bases not matched to a gene; V was cut back by 0 bases and J by 7 bases. There are 16 residues in the CDR3. Germline V CDR1 and CDR2: MGHRA, YSYEKL. This chain's CDR3 is CASSQDPAGPMNEQFF. CDR3 DNA sequence: TGCGCCAGCAGCCAAGATCCAGCGGGACCCATGAATGAGCAGTTCTTC.